The T cell receptor beta chain under discussion was sequenced for a study of blood T cell repertoires in COVID-19. Study overall: COVID-19 samples from acute and convalescent phases originated in the United States, Italy and Spain. T cells, B-cell-depleted T cells, or PBMCs supplied cDNA or gDNA.

In germline, CDR1 is SGHNT, CDR2 YENEEA. The V and J ends lost 5 bases and 0 bases, in that order; junction bases with no gene match: 6. The CDR3 covers 15 residues. In the authors' methods: Amplification of reference gene primers was used by the study to estimate nucleated cell counts. Data came from immunoSEQ multiplex PCR; TCRdb stores just in-frame clones and leaves some out. V, J and clone size were drawn from that table, and D and trimming were deduced from the DNA. In the table there are about 140,000 clones, about 88% of which are singletons. This sequence joins TRBV11-3 and TRBJ1-2; 7 positions agree with TRBD1. The TCR was taken from a human donor with COVID-19, enrolled during active disease. The donor label of this sample is uncertain. Input material: peripheral blood. The CDR3 reads CASSPAGTANYGYTF. The CDR3 nucleotides are TGTGCCAGCAGCCCGGCGGGGACAGCTAACTATGGCTACACCTTC. The full variable domain, rest sourced from reference TRBV11-3 and TRBJ1-2, is EAGVVQSPRYKIIEKKQPVAFWCNPISGHNTLYWYLQNLGQGPELLIRYENEEAVDDSQLPKDRFSAERLKGVDSTLKIQPAELGDSAVYLCASSPAGTANYGYTFGSGTRLTVV.